These T cell receptor beta chains were read from a single sample in a study of shared clonotypes between healthy human individuals. The repertoire was sequenced with immunoSEQ multiplex PCR; TCRdb's copy has only in-frame clones and lacks some. In the table there are millions of clones, 90% to 95% of which are singletons. The source material was naive CD4+ T cells sorted from blood. All receptors come from a man aged 18 to 35 in good health. Each CDR3 is given with its conserved first and last residue. The D gene is left open where the match is weak. Clone size is stated in some rows and not others, as once, few, many or a class when expanded.

length: 14
D: .
J: TRBJ2-3
V: TRBV10-3
size: .
DNA: TGTGCCATCAGTGAGTCCCCAAGCACAGATACGCAGTATTTT
CDR3: CAISESPSTDTQYF

length: 17
D: .
J: TRBJ2-7
V: TRBV5-1
size: .
DNA: TGCGCCAGCAGCTTGGCTCGGCCACCCACCGATGTTTACGAGCAGTACTTC
CDR3: CASSLARPPTDVYEQYF

length: 13
D: .
J: TRBJ2-2
V: TRBV6-1
size: .
DNA: TGTGCCAGCAGTGAGGGGGTTACCGGGGAGCTGTTTTTT
CDR3: CASSEGVTGELFF

length: 15
D: .
J: TRBJ1-1
V: TRBV11-2
size: .
DNA: TGTGCCAGCAGGCCGCAATCACTGGGGGGTCCTGAAGCTTTCTTT
CDR3: CASRPQSLGGPEAFF

length: 15
D: TRBD1
J: TRBJ1-6
V: TRBV10-3
size: .
DNA: TGTGCCACCCTCTCGGGACAGGGAACAACATCACCCCTCCACTTT
CDR3: CATLSGQGTTSPLHF

length: 11
D: .
J: TRBJ1-2
V: TRBV28
size: .
DNA: TGTGCCAGCACCGTTTCCTATGGCTACACCTTC
CDR3: CASTVSYGYTF

length: 10
D: TRBD1
J: TRBJ1-2
V: TRBV9
size: .
DNA: TGTGCCAGCAAGGGGGCTGGCTACACCTTC
CDR3: CASKGAGYTF

length: 12
D: .
J: TRBJ2-7
V: TRBV10-3
size: .
DNA: TGTGCCATCAGCACGACAGCTTACGAGCAGTACTTC
CDR3: CAISTTAYEQYF

length: 14
D: .
J: TRBJ1-1
V: TRBV6-5
size: .
DNA: TGTGCCAGCAGTTACTGGGGTCAGACCACTGAAGCTTTCTTT
CDR3: CASSYWGQTTEAFF

length: 18
D: TRBD2
J: TRBJ2-2
V: TRBV7-9
size: .
DNA: TGTGCCAGCAGCCCCTGGACTAGCGTAATCGGGGACACCGGGGAGCTGTTTTTT
CDR3: CASSPWTSVIGDTGELFF

length: 14
D: .
J: TRBJ2-5
V: TRBV4-1
size: .
DNA: TGCGCCAGCAGCCAAGACAGGAGTAAAGAGACCCAGTACTTC
CDR3: CASSQDRSKETQYF

length: 16
D: .
J: TRBJ1-4
V: TRBV29-1
size: .
DNA: TGCAGCGTTCCCGACAGGCGGGGAGCAACTAATGAAAAACTGTTTTTT
CDR3: CSVPDRRGATNEKLFF

length: 18
D: TRBD1
J: TRBJ1-5
V: TRBV7-9
size: .
DNA: TGTGCCAGCAGTTTAGGCCTCCGACAGGGGGATAGCGATCAGCCCCAGCATTTT
CDR3: CASSLGLRQGDSDQPQHF

length: 16
D: TRBD1
J: TRBJ1-1
V: TRBV6-6
size: .
DNA: TGTGCCAGCAGTTTACGACAGGGGGCGCGGGCAACTGAAGCTTTCTTT
CDR3: CASSLRQGARATEAFF

length: 14
D: .
J: TRBJ2-2
V: TRBV7-9
size: once
DNA: TGTGCCAGCAGCCCCCGACTCCCGTCGGGGGAGCTGTTTTTT
CDR3: CASSPRLPSGELFF

length: 15
D: .
J: TRBJ2-7
V: TRBV28
size: .
DNA: TGTGCCAGCAGTTACCCGTCAAGGGCAGTCGACGAGCAGTACTTC
CDR3: CASSYPSRAVDEQYF

length: 14
D: .
J: TRBJ1-2
V: TRBV4-1
size: .
DNA: TGCGCCAGCAGCCAAGATCAAGGGGTGCGGGGCTACACCTTC
CDR3: CASSQDQGVRGYTF

length: 14
D: .
J: TRBJ1-4
V: TRBV7-2
size: .
DNA: TGTGCCAGCAGCCGAGGGGAAGCTAATGAAAAACTGTTTTTT
CDR3: CASSRGEANEKLFF